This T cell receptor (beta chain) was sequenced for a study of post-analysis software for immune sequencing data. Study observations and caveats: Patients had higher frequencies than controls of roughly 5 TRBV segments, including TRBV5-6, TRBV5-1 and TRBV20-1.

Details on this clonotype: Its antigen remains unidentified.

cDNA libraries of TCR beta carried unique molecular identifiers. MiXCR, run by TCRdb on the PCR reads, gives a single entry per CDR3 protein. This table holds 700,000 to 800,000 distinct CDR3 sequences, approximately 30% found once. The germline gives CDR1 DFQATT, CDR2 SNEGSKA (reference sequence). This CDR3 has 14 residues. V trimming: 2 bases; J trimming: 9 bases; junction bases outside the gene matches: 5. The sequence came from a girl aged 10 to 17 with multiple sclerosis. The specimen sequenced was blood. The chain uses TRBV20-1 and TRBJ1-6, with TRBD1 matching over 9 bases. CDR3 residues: CSARSTGGGSPLHF. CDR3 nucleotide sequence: TGCAGTGCTAGATCCACAGGGGGCGGTTCACCCCTCCACTTT.